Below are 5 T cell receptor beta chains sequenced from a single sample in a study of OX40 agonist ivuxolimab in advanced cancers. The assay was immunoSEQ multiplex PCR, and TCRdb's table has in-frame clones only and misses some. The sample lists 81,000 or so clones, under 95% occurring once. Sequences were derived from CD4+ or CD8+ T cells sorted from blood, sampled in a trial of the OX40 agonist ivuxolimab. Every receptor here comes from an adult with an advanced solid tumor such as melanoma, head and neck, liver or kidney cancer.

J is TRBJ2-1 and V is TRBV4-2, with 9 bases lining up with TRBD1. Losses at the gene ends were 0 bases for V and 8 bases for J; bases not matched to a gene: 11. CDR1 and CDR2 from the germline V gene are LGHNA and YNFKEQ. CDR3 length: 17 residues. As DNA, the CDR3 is TGTGCCAGCAGCCAAGAGTTGGGACAGGGTTCCGTATATGAGCAGTTCTTC. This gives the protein CASSQELGQGSVYEQFF.

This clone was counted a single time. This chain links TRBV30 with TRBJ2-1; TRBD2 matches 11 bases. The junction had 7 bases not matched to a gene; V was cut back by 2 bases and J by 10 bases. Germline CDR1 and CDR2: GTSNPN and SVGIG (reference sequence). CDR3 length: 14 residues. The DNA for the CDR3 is TGTGCCTGGAGTTTAGCGGGGGGGACCACGGAGCAGTTCTTC. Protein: CAWSLAGGTTEQFF.

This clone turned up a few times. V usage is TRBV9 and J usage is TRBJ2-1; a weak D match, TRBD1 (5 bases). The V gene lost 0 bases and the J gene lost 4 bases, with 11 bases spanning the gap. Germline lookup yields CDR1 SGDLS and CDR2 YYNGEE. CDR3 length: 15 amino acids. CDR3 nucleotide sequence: TGTGCCAGCAGCGTAGGGACACCAATTTACAATGAGCAGTTCTTC. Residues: CASSVGTPIYNEQFF.

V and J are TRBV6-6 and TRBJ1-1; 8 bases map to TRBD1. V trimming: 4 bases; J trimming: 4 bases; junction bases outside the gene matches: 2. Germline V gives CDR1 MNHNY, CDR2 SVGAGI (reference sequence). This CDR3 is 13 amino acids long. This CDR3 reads CASSFRGRTEAFF. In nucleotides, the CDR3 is TGTGCCAGCAGTTTCAGGGGGCGCACTGAAGCTTTCTTT.

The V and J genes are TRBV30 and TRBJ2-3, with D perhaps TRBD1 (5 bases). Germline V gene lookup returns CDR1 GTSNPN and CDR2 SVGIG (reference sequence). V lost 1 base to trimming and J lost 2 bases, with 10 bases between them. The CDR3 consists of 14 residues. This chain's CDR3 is CAWSDTGITDTQYF. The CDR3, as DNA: TGTGCCTGGAGTGATACAGGAATCACAGATACGCAGTATTTT.